These T cell receptor beta chains were read from a single sample in a study of CD8+CD57+ T cells in acquired aplastic anemia. MiXCR, run by TCRdb on the reads, gives a single entry per CDR3 protein. Of around 400,000 distinct CDR3 sequences listed, approximately 70% are singletons. Sequencing was performed on sorted CD4+, CD8+, or CD8+CD57+ T cells (not recorded which) from PBMCs. These receptors were collected from a human donor in good health, serving as a control. Each CDR3 is given with its conserved first and last residue. A D gene is named only where the DNA matches it firmly. Clone size is stated in some rows and not others, as once, few, many or a class when expanded.

D	size	length	V	J	CDR3	DNA
TRBD2	NA	15	TRBV20-1	TRBJ2-1	CSAITTSGGRNEQFF	TGCAGTGCCATCACGACTAGCGGGGGCAGAAATGAGCAGTTCTTC
TRBD2	NA	14	TRBV20-1	TRBJ2-3	CSVTGPAGGDTQYF	TGCAGCGTTACCGGCCCAGCGGGGGGAGATACGCAGTATTTT
NA	NA	12	TRBV5-1	TRBJ2-7	CASSRDSWEQYF	TGCGCCAGCAGCCGAGACAGCTGGGAGCAGTACTTC
NA	few	14	TRBV15	TRBJ1-4	CATSDFSGRGKLFF	TGTGCCACCAGCGATTTCTCGGGGCGCGGAAAACTGTTTTTT
NA	NA	14	TRBV9	TRBJ1-2	CASSQDQWNYGYTF	TGTGCCAGCAGCCAAGATCAGTGGAACTATGGCTACACCTTC
NA	NA	14	TRBV7-3	TRBJ1-1	CASSVEVGGTEAFF	TGTGCCAGCAGTGTCGAAGTTGGGGGCACTGAAGCTTTCTTT
NA	once	15	TRBV12-3/TRBV12-4	TRBJ2-7	CASSPGQSTAYEQYF	TGTGCCAGCAGTCCCGGACAGTCGACGGCCTACGAGCAGTACTTC
NA	NA	14	TRBV19	TRBJ1-6	CASSTGPLSSPLHF	TGTGCCAGTAGTACAGGACCATTATCCTCCCCCCTCCACTTT
NA	few	14	TRBV6-2/TRBV6-3	TRBJ1-1	CATQKNAVDTEAFF	TGTGCCACCCAGAAGAATGCGGTAGACACTGAAGCTTTCTTT
NA	many	15	TRBV12-3/TRBV12-4	TRBJ1-1	CASSFVNGMNTEAFF	TGTGCCAGCAGTTTTGTGAACGGCATGAACACTGAAGCTTTCTTT
NA	few	12	TRBV10-3	TRBJ1-2	CAISESRGGNTF	TGTGCCATCAGTGAGTCCCGCGGGGGAAACACCTTC
NA	NA	17	TRBV19	TRBJ1-2	CASSSDRSWFQHFGDAF	NA
NA	NA	13	TRBV6-2/TRBV6-3	TRBJ1-4	CASTSGASGKLFF	TGTGCCAGCACGTCCGGGGCCTCTGGAAAACTGTTTTTT